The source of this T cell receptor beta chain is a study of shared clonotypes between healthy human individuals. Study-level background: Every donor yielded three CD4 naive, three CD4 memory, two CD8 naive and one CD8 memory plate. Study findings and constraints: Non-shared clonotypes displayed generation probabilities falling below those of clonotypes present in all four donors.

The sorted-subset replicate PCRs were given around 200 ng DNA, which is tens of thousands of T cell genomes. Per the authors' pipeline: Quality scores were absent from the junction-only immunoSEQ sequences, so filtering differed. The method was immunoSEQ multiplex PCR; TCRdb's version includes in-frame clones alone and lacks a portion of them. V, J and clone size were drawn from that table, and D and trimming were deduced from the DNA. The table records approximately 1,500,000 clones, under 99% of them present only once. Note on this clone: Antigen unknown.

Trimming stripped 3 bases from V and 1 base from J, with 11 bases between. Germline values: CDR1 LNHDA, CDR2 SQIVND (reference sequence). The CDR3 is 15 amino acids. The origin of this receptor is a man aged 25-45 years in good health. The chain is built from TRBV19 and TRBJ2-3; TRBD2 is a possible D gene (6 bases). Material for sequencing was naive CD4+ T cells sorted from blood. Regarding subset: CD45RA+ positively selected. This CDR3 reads CASSMGASGTDTQYF. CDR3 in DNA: TGTGCCAGTAGTATGGGCGCTAGCGGCACAGATACGCAGTATTTT.